The 18 T cell receptor beta chains presented below share a single source sample, sequenced in a study of spatial heterogeneity in lung cancer. Time point of the sample: sample taken at primary tumor resection. From the 5' RACE reads, TCRdb called clonotypes with MiXCR, one entry per CDR3 protein. The table includes 60,000 to 90,000 distinct CDR3 sequences, approximately 8% detected once. This material consisted of PBMCs, taken at surgery. Every receptor here comes from a male donor with early-stage non-small cell lung cancer.

This clonotype was detected only a few times. The chain has TRBV12-3 or TRBV12-4 and TRBJ2-3; 8 nucleotides align to TRBD2. CDR3 length: 15 residues. V shed 1 base and J 11 bases; nucleotides not matched to a gene: 11. The CDR3 DNA reads TGTGCCAGCAGTTTAGGACTAGCGTGGAGGCAGGGGCAGTATTTT. Protein: CASSLGLAWRQGQYF.

At least ten counts were recorded for this clonotype. The chain uses TRBV27 and TRBJ2-1; 10 bases are shared with TRBD1. Germline values: CDR1 MNHEY, CDR2 SMNVEV (reference sequence). CDR3 length: 13 residues. After removal of 4 bases from V and 6 bases from J, the junction contained 0 bases not matched to a gene. The CDR3: CASSWTGGNEQFF. CDR3 DNA: TGTGCCAGCAGTTGGACAGGGGGCAATGAGCAGTTCTTC.

The V call is TRBV19, the J call TRBJ1-5; D gene uncertain. V lost 1 base and J 7 bases, leaving 11 bases between the germline ends. Germline V gene lookup returns CDR1 LNHDA and CDR2 SQIVND (reference sequence). This CDR3 has 14 amino acids. The CDR3 bases are TGTGCCAGTAGTATAGGTACGGCTCGACAGCCCCAGCATTTT. Translated: CASSIGTARQPQHF.

This chain joins TRBV6-5 and TRBJ2-2, with D perhaps being TRBD1 or TRBD2 (5 bases each). V was cut by 4 bases and J by 7 bases, with 13 bases left in between. The CDR3 covers 14 residues. CDR1 and CDR2 (germline): MNHEY, SVGAGI. The CDR3 DNA reads TGTGCCAGCAGTTCCGGGGCTGACAGCGGGGAGCTGTTTTTT. Protein product: CASSSGADSGELFF.

In its sample, this clonotype was seen a few times. The V gene is TRBV12-3 or TRBV12-4, the J gene TRBJ2-5, with D tentatively TRBD1 or TRBD2 (6 bases each). This CDR3 contains 17 residues. Trimming left V 1 base short and J 4 bases short, with 19 bases between. DNA for the CDR3: TGTGCCAGCAGTTTAGGTGTTGGGGGGCTCCTCACAGAGACCCAGTACTTC. Protein product: CASSLGVGGLLTETQYF.

This chain joins TRBV27 and TRBJ2-3; 7 bases align to TRBD1. CDR1 and CDR2 from the germline V gene are MNHEY and SMNVEV (reference sequence). Trimming took 6 bases from V and 0 from J; bases not matched to a gene: 3. The CDR3 length is 14 residues. CDR3 DNA: TGTGCCAGCAGCGACAGGGAGAGCACAGATACGCAGTATTTT. This gives the protein CASSDRESTDTQYF.

The chain employs TRBV11-2 and TRBJ1-2; D may be TRBD1 (5 bases). Germline loops: CDR1 SGHAT, CDR2 FQNNGV. V lost 0 bases and J 3 bases, leaving 8 bases between the germline ends. The CDR3 is 14 amino acids. The CDR3 protein is CASSLEWGDYGYTF. The CDR3 DNA reads as TGTGCCAGCAGCTTAGAGTGGGGGGACTATGGCTACACCTTC.

This clonotype has at least ten counts. This sequence joins TRBV4-2 and TRBJ2-1; 7 nucleotides align to TRBD1. The V segment lost 0 bases and the J segment 4 bases; nucleotides outside the gene matches: 6. Germline assignment: CDR1 LGHNA and CDR2 YNFKEQ. The CDR3 contains 16 residues. The CDR3 nucleotides are TGTGCCAGCAGCCAAGAGGCCGGGACAGATTACAATGAGCAGTTCTTC. It specifies CASSQEAGTDYNEQFF.

About this clonotype: At one end the junction does not follow the germline gene, possibly because of a read error. The chain joins TRBV5-1 to TRBJ2-3, with D perhaps TRBD1 (5 bases). Germline CDR1 reads SGHRS; CDR2 reads YFSETQ. This CDR3 comprises 13 residues. The CDR3 reads CPSSLLTEQAQYF. DNA for the CDR3: TGCCCCAGCAGCTTGCTTACAGAACAGGCGCAGTATTTT.

This clonotype was observed many times. The chain's CDR3 is CASSPYSNSNQPQHF. The DNA of the CDR3 is TGTGCCAGCAGTCCATACAGTAATAGCAATCAGCCCCAGCATTTT. The chain recombines TRBV27 with TRBJ1-5; D gene ambiguous. The CDR3 contains 15 residues. Germline V gene data show CDR1 as MNHEY and CDR2 as SMNVEV (reference sequence). Trimming left V 5 bases short and J 0 bases short, with 11 bases between.

This clonotype has only a few counts. The rearrangement uses TRBV27 and TRBJ2-1, with D perhaps given as TRBD1 or TRBD2 (5 bases each). Germline CDR1 is MNHEY and CDR2 is SMNVEV (reference sequence). The CDR3 length is 17 residues. Trimming removed 6 bases from V and 0 bases from J, with 18 bases in between. CDR3 in DNA: TGTGCCAGCAGCCCCTTGAGTGGGGGAGTCTCCTACAATGAGCAGTTCTTC. This gives the protein CASSPLSGGVSYNEQFF.

This clonotype was recorded many times. This chain joins TRBV11-2 and TRBJ1-2; possible D gene TRBD1, 5 bases. The V gene's germline CDR1 is SGHAT and CDR2 FQNNGV. This CDR3 spans 13 amino acids. The V end lost 5 bases, the J end lost 4 bases, and 11 bases lay between the germline ends. DNA for the CDR3: TGTGCCAGCAGCCAGGGCAGTAGCTATGGCTACACCTTC. It yields the protein CASSQGSSYGYTF.

There are many counts of this clonotype. The V and J genes are TRBV29-1 and TRBJ1-2, with D perhaps TRBD1 (6 bases). This CDR3 has 13 residues. The germline V gene encodes CDR1 SQVTM and CDR2 ANQGSEA. Trimming shortened V by 8 bases and J by 1 base, and 14 bases separated the two germline ends. CDR3 in DNA: TGCAGCTCGCGGGACACCAATAACTATGGCTACACCTTC. Encoded protein: CSSRDTNNYGYTF.

The gene calls are TRBV20-1 and TRBJ2-7; D could derive from TRBD1 or TRBD2 (6 bases each). Germline-derived CDR1 and CDR2 are DFQATT and SNEGSKA (reference sequence). The CDR3 runs to 13 residues. The germline V and J ends were trimmed by 3 bases and 0 bases, with 9 bases remaining between them. The CDR3: CSASGGGSYEQYF. The CDR3 DNA reads as TGCAGTGCTAGTGGAGGGGGCTCCTACGAGCAGTACTTC.

The chain joins TRBV20-1 to TRBJ2-7; the match to TRBD2 covers 8 bases. CDR1 and CDR2 from the germline V gene are DFQATT and SNEGSKA (reference sequence). CDR3 length: 13 amino acids. V was pared by 4 bases and J by 3 bases, with 5 bases of the junction left unmatched. The CDR3 here is CSATGLAGYEQYF. Here the CDR3 DNA reads TGCAGTGCTACGGGGCTAGCGGGCTACGAGCAGTACTTC.

This clonotype was detected many times. The rearrangement links TRBV7-9 to TRBJ2-7; D remains unclear. The V end was cut by 5 bases, the J end by 0 bases, with 11 bases between. From germline, CDR1 is SEHNR and CDR2 FQNEAQ (reference sequence). The CDR3 is made up of 14 amino acids. The CDR3 DNA reads as TGTGCCAGCAGCCAGGACCTGGCCTCCTACGAGCAGTACTTC. Its translation is CASSQDLASYEQYF.

This chain links TRBV2 with TRBJ2-5; D may be TRBD1 (6 bases). This CDR3 has 12 amino acids. The V gene lost 6 bases and the J gene lost 10 bases, with 15 bases spanning the gap. In germline, CDR1 is SNHLY, CDR2 FYNNEI. Here the CDR3 reads CASSYSRDIQYF. The DNA of the CDR3 is TGTGCCAGCAGCTACTCCCGGGACATCCAGTACTTC.

There are many counts of this clonotype. The rearrangement links TRBV29-1 to TRBJ2-7; D gene uncertain. CDR3 length: 13 amino acids. V shed 3 bases and J shed 4 bases, with 13 bases lying between them. In germline, CDR1 is SQVTM, CDR2 ANQGSEA. The CDR3 spells CSVEMVRSYEQYF. The CDR3 DNA is TGCAGCGTTGAGATGGTTCGTTCATACGAGCAGTACTTC.